The 16 T cell receptor beta chains presented below share a single source sample, sequenced in a study of T cell responses to AZD1222 COVID-19 vaccine (dated by TCRdb to the early 2020s). The time point label here, explained by the study, means: baseline before first vaccination. Preparation of the library involved the immunoSEQ multiplex PCR assay. TCRdb retrieved this table from immuneACCESS and kept in-frame rearrangements only. Not all clones are present; in checked studies, unresolved V genes account for under half, and no reason is known for the remainder. For this sample the table gives 200,000 to 300,000 clones, of which over 85% were detected only once. Of the sample, around 0.57% is held by the ten largest clones. Sample: peripheral blood, taken on day 0 of AZD1222 vaccination. The receptor set was obtained from an adult in good health.

The chain is built from TRBV29-1 and TRBJ2-1; D is unclear. CDR1 and CDR2 (germline): SQVTM, ANQGSEA. Trimming removed 0 bases from V and 9 bases from J, with 9 bases in between. The CDR3 runs to 12 residues. The CDR3 region is CSVEDIRAEQFF. The CDR3 DNA follows: TGCAGCGTTGAAGATATCCGGGCTGAGCAGTTCTTC.

This rearrangement joins TRBV2 to TRBJ2-1; unclear D gene. This CDR3 has 16 residues. Trimming took off 6 bases at V and 0 bases at J, with 15 bases between the two ends. From germline, CDR1 is SNHLY and CDR2 FYNNEI. The CDR3 coding sequence is TGTGCCAGCAGACGGGCGGCCCCGAGCTCCTACAATGAGCAGTTCTTC. Translating gives CASRRAAPSSYNEQFF.

V and J are TRBV28 and TRBJ1-1, with a weak D call TRBD1 (5 bases). CDR1 is MDHEN and CDR2 is SYDVKM in the germline V gene. This CDR3 comprises 15 residues. V gave up 5 bases and J gave up 2 bases, with 15 bases separating them. In nucleotides, the CDR3 is TGTGCCAGCAGTCCTGGGACCGCCCTCAACACTGAAGCTTTCTTT. Translating it yields CASSPGTALNTEAFF.

The chain is built from TRBV7-8 and TRBJ2-5; 9 bases align to TRBD2. The CDR3 extends over 16 amino acids. Germline V gene data show CDR1 as SGHVS and CDR2 as FQNEAQ. Trimming took 3 bases from V and 2 from J; bases not matched to a gene: 7. CDR3 sequence reads: CASSFPLAGTQETQYF. CDR3 nucleotides: TGTGCCAGCAGCTTCCCTCTAGCGGGAACTCAAGAGACCCAGTACTTC.

DNA for the CDR3: TGTGCCAGCAGAAGGACTAGCGGGGGTAGGTACGAGCAGTACTTC. Its protein product is CASRRTSGGRYEQYF. This rearrangement joins TRBV28 to TRBJ2-7; 13 positions agree with TRBD2. Germline trimming cut 6 bases from V and 4 bases from J; bases unmatched to any gene: 6. In germline, CDR1 is MDHEN, CDR2 SYDVKM. The CDR3 sequence is 15 residues long.

The chain employs TRBV28 and TRBJ2-7; D is perhaps TRBD2 (7 bases). Trimming stripped 2 bases from V and 4 bases from J, with 9 bases between. The CDR3 sequence is 13 residues long. CDR1 MDHEN and CDR2 SYDVKM come from the germline V gene. CDR3 region: CASSLGRGYEQYF. The DNA of the CDR3 is TGTGCCAGCAGTTTAGGGAGGGGGTACGAGCAGTACTTC.

The rearrangement links TRBV3-1 (or the pseudogene TRBV3-2) to TRBJ1-1, with D tentatively TRBD1 (5 bases). From germline, CDR1 is LGHDT and CDR2 YNNKEL (reference sequence). The CDR3 is made up of 14 amino acids. V lost 1 base, J lost 4 bases, and 10 bases lay in between. CDR3 coding DNA: TGTGCCAGCAGCCAAGCAGGGACGAGCACTGAAGCTTTCTTT. Residues: CASSQAGTSTEAFF.

Written as DNA, the CDR3 is TGCAGCGTTCTGGACAGGGGGCAGAACCACGAGCAGTACTTC. As protein: CSVLDRGQNHEQYF. The chain is built from TRBV29-1 and TRBJ2-7; TRBD1 matches 11 bases. The CDR3 totals 14 residues. Per germline, CDR1 SQVTM and CDR2 ANQGSEA. J gave up 5 bases and V 5 bases, and 8 bases lay outside the gene matches.

The J gene is TRBJ2-1, the V gene TRBV4-3; D gene unclear. Germline values: CDR1 LGHNA, CDR2 YSLEER. The CDR3 consists of 17 residues. V was pared by 0 bases and J by 4 bases, with 16 bases between. The CDR3 DNA follows: TGCGCCAGCAGCCAAGATCTAGGCGGAAGGGATTACAATGAGCAGTTCTTC. Translated: CASSQDLGGRDYNEQFF.

The chain combines TRBV6-5 with TRBJ2-7; 7 positions match TRBD1. The CDR3 has 15 amino acids. V gave up 6 bases and J gave up 2 bases; unmatched junction bases: 10. Germline V gene data show CDR1 as MNHEY and CDR2 as SVGAGI. The CDR3 region has the DNA TGTGCCAGCAGGTTCGACAGGGCCCCAACCTACGAGCAGTACTTC. It translates to CASRFDRAPTYEQYF.

The chain uses TRBV6-5 and TRBJ1-3, with no clear D. The CDR3 has 12 residues. With 8 bases removed from V and 2 bases from J, the gap between germline ends came to 7 bases. Germline V lookup: CDR1 MNHEY, CDR2 SVGAGI. This CDR3 reads CASRGTGNTIYF. DNA of the CDR3: TGTGCCAGCCGAGGAACTGGAAACACCATATATTTT.

J is TRBJ2-7 and V is TRBV5-1, with D tentatively TRBD1 (6 bases). The CDR3 is made up of 17 amino acids. Per the germline V gene, CDR1 is SGHRS and CDR2 is YFSETQ. Trimming removed 0 bases from V and 0 bases from J, with 16 bases in between. The CDR3 coding sequence is TGCGCCAGCAGCTTGGGGGATGACAGGAGGAGCTCCTACGAGCAGTACTTC. It is translated as CASSLGDDRRSSYEQYF.

Written as DNA, the CDR3 is TGCGCCAGCAGCTTTCCCGGGGATGGCTACACCTTC. Its translation: CASSFPGDGYTF. The V and J genes are TRBV5-1 and TRBJ1-2; no clear D. Trimming shortened V by 2 bases and J by 6 bases, and 8 bases separated the two germline ends. Germline V lookup: CDR1 SGHRS, CDR2 YFSETQ. The CDR3 runs 12 residues.

This clone was picked up one time. DNA for the CDR3: TGTGCCAGCAGTCCTCCGTGGGGAAATTCACCCCTCCACTTT. Its translation: CASSPPWGNSPLHF. This chain connects TRBV2 to TRBJ1-6; D unresolved. Germline lookup yields CDR1 SNHLY and CDR2 FYNNEI. There are 14 residues in the CDR3. V lost 5 bases to trimming and J lost 7 bases, with 12 bases between them.

This chain connects TRBV19 to TRBJ1-4, with D perhaps TRBD1 (5 bases). Germline V CDR1 and CDR2: LNHDA, SQIVND (reference sequence). There are 15 residues in the CDR3. Trimming left V 5 bases short and J 3 bases short, with 13 bases between. In DNA form, the CDR3 reads TGTGCCAGTAGTCCCCGGAGGGGCGCTAATGAAAAACTGTTTTTT. Its translation: CASSPRRGANEKLFF.

The chain links TRBV7-7 to TRBJ2-7, with 13 bases aligning to TRBD2. Unmatched junction bases numbered 5, after V lost 5 bases and J lost 4 bases. The CDR3 is 15 residues long. Germline V gene lookup returns CDR1 SSHAT and CDR2 FNYEAQ (reference sequence). DNA of the CDR3: TGTGCCAGCAGCCCGGGACTAGCGGGAATTTACGAGCAGTACTTC. Residues: CASSPGLAGIYEQYF.